The T cell receptor (beta chain) described here comes from a study of T cell responses to AZD1222 COVID-19 vaccine. Profiled with immunoSEQ multiplex PCR; TCRdb holds only in-frame clones, not every one. The sample has about 100,000 clones, roughly 87% seen once; the top ten hold 16%. CDR3 length: 15 residues. V was shortened by 5 bases and J by 2 bases, with 15 bases between the two germline ends. The germline CDR1 and CDR2 sequences are MNHEY and SMNVEV (reference sequence). Sample: peripheral blood, taken on day 0 of AZD1222 vaccination. This TCR derives from an adult in good health. The genes are TRBV27 and TRBJ1-2; D uncertain. The CDR3 DNA reads as TGTGCCAGCAGTCTTGGGAATCAAGGGAACTATGGCTACACCTTC. It yields the protein CASSLGNQGNYGYTF.